The 28 T cell receptor beta chains in this list originate from one sample, sequenced in a study of T cell changes during pregnancy in multiple sclerosis. Repertoires were generated with immunoSEQ multiplex PCR, while TCRdb's copy carries only in-frame clones and drops some. Of tens of thousands of clones listed, around 90% are singletons. The source was CD8+ T cells from peripheral blood mononuclear cells, collected before pregnancy. These receptors all come from a female donor with multiple sclerosis, enrolled in a pregnancy study.

This sequence joins TRBV7-9 and TRBJ1-1; a weak D match, TRBD1 (5 bases). The CDR3 length is 14 residues. Germline CDR1 and CDR2: SEHNR and FQNEAQ (reference sequence). V dropped 2 bases and J dropped 1 base, with 8 bases sitting between them. CDR3 protein: CASSLYGGNTEAFF. Here the CDR3 DNA reads TGTGCCAGCAGCTTATACGGGGGGAACACTGAAGCTTTCTTT.

V gene TRBV19 combines with J gene TRBJ2-3, with D perhaps matching TRBD1 (6 bases). The CDR3 extends over 16 amino acids. Germline CDR1 is LNHDA and CDR2 is SQIVND (reference sequence). V was trimmed by 3 bases and J by 1 base, leaving 14 bases between them. The CDR3 loop is CASSIFRGLGTDTQYF. The CDR3 DNA follows: TGTGCCAGTAGTATCTTCAGGGGTTTGGGCACAGATACGCAGTATTTT.

The V and J genes are TRBV27 and TRBJ1-5, with D maybe TRBD1 (5 bases). Germline V gene lookup returns CDR1 MNHEY and CDR2 SMNVEV (reference sequence). V shed 3 bases and J shed 2 bases, with 8 bases lying between them. This CDR3 is built from 14 residues. CDR3 coding DNA: TGTGCCAGCAGTTTGGGAGGGGGCAATCAGCCCCAGCATTTT. Translating it yields CASSLGGGNQPQHF.

V usage is TRBV9 and J usage is TRBJ1-5; the match to TRBD1 covers 7 bases. V shed 3 bases, J shed 3 bases, and the junction held 3 bases outside the gene matches. CDR1 and CDR2 from the germline V gene are SGDLS and YYNGEE. CDR3 size: 14 residues. This chain's CDR3 is CASSAGQLNQPQHF. In DNA, the CDR3 is TGTGCCAGCAGCGCGGGACAGCTCAATCAGCCCCAGCATTTT.

The rearrangement uses TRBV6-1 and TRBJ1-6; maybe TRBD1 (6 bases). Germline CDR1 MNHNS, CDR2 SASEGT. V shed 4 bases and J shed 4 bases, with 29 bases lying between them. This CDR3 spans 21 amino acids. The CDR3 sequence: CASSGAGDIILGEDYNSPLHF. DNA of the CDR3: TGTGCCAGCAGTGGAGCCGGGGACATCATACTGGGGGAAGATTATAATTCACCCCTCCACTTT.

The chain links TRBV7-9 to TRBJ1-4, with TRBD1 identical over 9 bases. Trimming removed 6 bases from V and 5 bases from J; junction bases left unmatched: 4. Germline lookup yields CDR1 SEHNR and CDR2 FQNEAQ (reference sequence). CDR3 length: 14 residues. The CDR3 region is CASRPGTGNEKLFF. The DNA of the CDR3 is TGTGCCAGCAGACCTGGGACAGGGAATGAAAAACTGTTTTTT. The full variable domain, its missing parts supplied by reference TRBV7-9 and TRBJ1-4, is DTGVSQNPRHKITKRGQNVTFRCDPISEHNRLYWYRQTLGQGPEFLTYFQNEAQLEKSRLLSDRFSAERPKGSFSTLEIQRTEQGDSAMYLCASRPGTGNEKLFFGSGTQLSVL.

The rearrangement links TRBV5-1 to TRBJ1-1; D is uncertain. The germline V gene has CDR1 SGHRS and CDR2 YFSETQ. This CDR3 has 14 amino acids. V gave up 4 bases and J gave up 4 bases, with 14 bases separating them. In nucleotides, the CDR3 is TGCGCCAGCAGCCTTCTGGAGGGAAGCACTGAAGCTTTCTTT. Translated: CASSLLEGSTEAFF.

Turning to this clone: Relative to the germline gene, one junction end is altered; a read error may explain this. The gene calls are TRBV19 and TRBJ1-2; possible D gene TRBD1, 5 bases. In germline, CDR1 is LNHDA, CDR2 SQIVND (reference sequence). There are 12 residues in the CDR3. The CDR3 spells CLSGDFNYGYTF. DNA of the CDR3: TGCCTATCGGGGGACTTTAACTATGGCTACACCTTC.

This sequence joins TRBV7-6 and TRBJ2-7; D possibly corresponds to TRBD2 (7 bases). Germline V gene data show CDR1 as SGHVS and CDR2 as FNYEAQ. Trimming took 3 bases from V and 4 from J, leaving 16 bases between them. CDR3 length: 15 residues. The CDR3 loop is CASSFRGGFLYEQYF. The CDR3 region has the DNA TGTGCCAGCAGCTTTAGGGGGGGTTTCCTTTACGAGCAGTACTTC.

V is TRBV7-9 and J is TRBJ2-1, with 7 bases fitting TRBD1. The CDR3 loop spans 17 amino acids. Germline V CDR1 and CDR2: SEHNR, FQNEAQ (reference sequence). Trimming cost V 2 bases and J 5 bases; bases outside gene matches: 12. The CDR3 loop is CASSLPIQGLPHNEQFF. The CDR3 nucleotides are TGTGCCAGCAGCTTACCCATACAGGGGCTACCCCACAATGAGCAGTTCTTC.

The V gene is TRBV27, the J gene TRBJ2-2; a possible D gene is TRBD2 (6 bases). Trimming cost V 9 bases and J 0 bases, with 14 bases left between them. Per germline, CDR1 MNHEY and CDR2 SMNVEV (reference sequence). The CDR3 extends over 15 amino acids. The DNA of the CDR3 is TGTGCCAGTCGAGACGGGGGAACGAACACCGGGGAGCTGTTTTTT. This gives the protein CASRDGGTNTGELFF.

This rearrangement joins TRBV4-3 to TRBJ2-2, with TRBD1 identical over 9 bases. CDR1 is LGHNA, CDR2 YSLEER, per germline. Trimming cost V 1 base and J 6 bases; bases outside gene matches: 3. The length of the CDR3 is 15 residues. CDR3 in amino acids: CASSQGDRESGELFF. CDR3 nucleotide sequence: TGCGCCAGCAGCCAAGGGGACAGGGAGTCCGGGGAGCTGTTTTTT.

The rearrangement joins TRBV27 to TRBJ2-1; 11 nucleotides agree with TRBD1. Germline CDR1 reads MNHEY; CDR2 reads SMNVEV (reference sequence). After removal of 3 bases from V and 3 bases from J, the junction contained 1 base not matched to a gene. The CDR3 covers 15 residues. The CDR3 protein is CASSFGTGGYNEQFF. In DNA form, the CDR3 reads TGTGCCAGCAGTTTTGGGACAGGGGGCTACAATGAGCAGTTCTTC.

This sequence joins TRBV9 and TRBJ1-1; 7 bases line up with TRBD1. The germline V gene has CDR1 SGDLS and CDR2 YYNGEE. The CDR3 sequence is 16 residues long. The V gene end was trimmed by 2 bases and the J gene end by 3 bases; junction bases not matched to a gene: 10. The CDR3 is CASSVDDRDSYTEAFF. The CDR3 region has the DNA TGTGCCAGCAGCGTTGACGATCGGGACAGTTACACTGAAGCTTTCTTT.

The rearrangement uses TRBV6-1 and TRBJ2-1; 11 nucleotides line up with TRBD2. The CDR3 extends over 17 amino acids. Germline CDR1 is MNHNS and CDR2 is SASEGT. Trimming took 5 bases from V and 5 from J; bases not matched to a gene: 11. CDR3 sequence reads: CASSQELAGGTDNEQFF. As DNA, the CDR3 is TGTGCCAGCAGTCAAGAATTAGCGGGGGGGACCGACAATGAGCAGTTCTTC.

This clone has only one observation. The V and J genes are TRBV9 and TRBJ1-2; D might be TRBD1 (5 bases). Germline V CDR1 and CDR2: SGDLS, YYNGEE. Trimming pared 3 bases from V and 8 bases from J, leaving 14 bases between. The CDR3 contains 13 residues. The DNA for the CDR3 is TGTGCCAGCAGCGAAAGAACGGGGGGAGGCTACACCTTC. Residues: CASSERTGGGYTF.

This clone was seen only once. V gene TRBV7-9 combines with J gene TRBJ2-1; 8 nucleotides align to TRBD2. CDR3 size: 14 residues. Germline lookup yields CDR1 SEHNR and CDR2 FQNEAQ (reference sequence). With 7 bases clipped from V and 8 bases from J, the junction kept 10 bases outside the gene matches. CDR3 nucleotides: TGTGCCAGCATCAAGGGGACTAGTCTGGATGAGCAGTTCTTC. Its protein is CASIKGTSLDEQFF.

This chain joins TRBV4-3 and TRBJ1-4; D might be TRBD1 (6 bases). This CDR3 region has 15 residues. V was clipped by 1 base and J by 13 bases, with 19 bases between them. CDR1 is LGHNA, CDR2 YSLEER, per germline. This CDR3 is CASSQGIATLGGLFF. The CDR3, as DNA: TGCGCCAGCAGCCAAGGGATCGCGACCCTAGGGGGACTGTTTTTT.

V and J are TRBV6-6 and TRBJ1-1; D not resolved. Trimming removed 0 bases at V and 5 bases at J, with 7 bases between. CDR1 MNHNY and CDR2 SVGAGI come from the germline V gene (reference sequence). The length of the CDR3 is 13 residues. CDR3 sequence reads: CASSYSEHTEAFF. CDR3 in DNA: TGTGCCAGCAGTTACTCCGAACATACTGAAGCTTTCTTT.

The chain couples TRBV11-2 to TRBJ2-3; 8 bases map to TRBD2. Germline lookup yields CDR1 SGHAT and CDR2 FQNNGV. CDR3 length: 16 amino acids. The CDR3 loop is CAWASGRGYRTDTQYF. CDR3 coding DNA: TGTGCGTGGGCTAGCGGGCGTGGGTATCGCACAGATACGCAGTATTTT.

The chain has TRBV4-3 and TRBJ2-4, with TRBD1 matching over 8 bases. This CDR3 has 15 residues. With V trimmed by 2 bases and J by 5 bases, 5 bases remained unmatched. Per the germline V gene, CDR1 is LGHNA and CDR2 is YSLEER. The CDR3 DNA follows: TGCGCCAGCAGCCAATACGGACAGGGCGAAAACATTCAGTACTTC. This gives the protein CASSQYGQGENIQYF.

This clone was observed a handful of times. CDR3 sequence reads: CASSLGTGSYEQYF. As DNA, the CDR3 is TGTGCCAGCAGCTTAGGGACAGGATCGTACGAGCAGTACTTC. The chain links TRBV11-2 to TRBJ2-7; 7 positions match TRBD1. Germline CDR1 SGHAT, CDR2 FQNNGV. Unmatched junction bases numbered 4, after V lost 1 base and J lost 4 bases. The CDR3 is 14 amino acids.

This chain joins TRBV27 and TRBJ1-3; 7 bases are a match to TRBD1. CDR1 MNHEY and CDR2 SMNVEV come from the germline V gene (reference sequence). There are 16 residues in the CDR3. After removal of 3 bases from V and 4 bases from J, the junction contained 9 bases not matched to a gene. This CDR3 is CASSFIGGRTGNTIYF. The CDR3 DNA reads TGTGCCAGCAGTTTTATAGGGGGCAGGACAGGAAACACCATATATTTT.

This chain connects TRBV23-1 to TRBJ1-4; 12 bases are a match to TRBD1. TRBV23-1 is an open reading frame whose function is uncertain. J lost 8 bases, V lost 2 bases, and 6 bases had no gene match. CDR3 size: 16 residues. CDR3 region: CASSQGTGGFGEKLFF. Here the CDR3 DNA reads TGCGCCAGCAGTCAAGGGACAGGGGGCTTTGGGGAAAAACTGTTTTTT.

V gene TRBV9 combines with J gene TRBJ1-1; TRBD1 is a possible D gene (6 bases). This CDR3 has 15 residues. Germline CDR1 is SGDLS and CDR2 is YYNGEE. Deletions cut 3 bases from V and 2 bases from J, with 14 bases between. The DNA of the CDR3 is TGTGCCAGCAGCGACCAACAGGGAATAAACACTGAAGCTTTCTTT. Its translation: CASSDQQGINTEAFF.

The chain recombines TRBV5-6 with TRBJ2-3, with a weak D call TRBD2 (6 bases). CDR3 size: 13 residues. The ends were cut back, 3 bases at V and 4 bases at J, with 9 bases in the middle. Germline CDR1 is SGHDT and CDR2 is YYEEEE. The CDR3 reads CASSWRVSDTQYF. The CDR3 DNA reads as TGTGCCAGCAGCTGGAGGGTATCAGATACGCAGTATTTT.

This chain joins TRBV15 and TRBJ1-2; tentative D call: TRBD1 (6 bases). CDR1 LNHNV and CDR2 YYDKDF come from the germline V gene (reference sequence). This CDR3 has 17 amino acids. Trimming pared 1 base from V and 7 bases from J, leaving 22 bases between. CDR3: CATSRGRAEGRGRGYTF. As DNA, the CDR3 is TGTGCCACCAGCAGAGGCCGGGCTGAGGGCAGGGGACGTGGCTACACCTTC.

This chain links TRBV4-3 with TRBJ2-7, with 7 bases matching TRBD1. The CDR3 spans 18 residues. CDR1 LGHNA and CDR2 YSLEER come from the germline V gene. Trimming removed 1 base from V and 3 bases from J; junction bases left unmatched: 15. DNA of the CDR3: TGCGCCAGCAGCCAAGTCCTCTTCCCCGGGACAGATGACTACGAGCAGTACTTC. Encoded protein: CASSQVLFPGTDDYEQYF.